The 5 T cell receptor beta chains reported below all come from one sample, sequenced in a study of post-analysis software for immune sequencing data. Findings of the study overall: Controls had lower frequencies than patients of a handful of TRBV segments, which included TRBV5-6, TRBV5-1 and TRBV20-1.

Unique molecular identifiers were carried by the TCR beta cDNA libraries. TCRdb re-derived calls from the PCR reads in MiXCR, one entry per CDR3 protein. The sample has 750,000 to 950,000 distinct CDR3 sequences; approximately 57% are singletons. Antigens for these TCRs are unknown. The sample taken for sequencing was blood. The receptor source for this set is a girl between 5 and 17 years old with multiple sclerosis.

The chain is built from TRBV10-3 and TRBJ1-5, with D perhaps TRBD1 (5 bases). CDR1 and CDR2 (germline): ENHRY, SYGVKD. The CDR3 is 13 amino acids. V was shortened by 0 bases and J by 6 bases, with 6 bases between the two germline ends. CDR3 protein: CAISESRGQPQHF. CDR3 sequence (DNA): TGTGCCATCAGTGAGTCGAGGGGTCAGCCCCAGCATTTT.

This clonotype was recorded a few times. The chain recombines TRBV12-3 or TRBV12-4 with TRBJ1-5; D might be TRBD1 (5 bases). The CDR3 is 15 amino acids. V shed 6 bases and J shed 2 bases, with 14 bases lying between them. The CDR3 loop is CASRAGTTGNQPQHF. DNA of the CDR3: TGTGCCAGCAGAGCCGGGACGACTGGCAATCAGCCCCAGCATTTT.

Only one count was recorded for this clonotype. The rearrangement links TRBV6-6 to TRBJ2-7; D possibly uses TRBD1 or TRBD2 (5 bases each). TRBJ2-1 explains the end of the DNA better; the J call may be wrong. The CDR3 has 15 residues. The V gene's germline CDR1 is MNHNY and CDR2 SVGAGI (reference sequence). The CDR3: CASSYSSIGGNEQFF. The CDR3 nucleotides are TGTGCCAGCAGTTACTCTAGTATTGGGGGCAATGAGCAGTTCTTC.

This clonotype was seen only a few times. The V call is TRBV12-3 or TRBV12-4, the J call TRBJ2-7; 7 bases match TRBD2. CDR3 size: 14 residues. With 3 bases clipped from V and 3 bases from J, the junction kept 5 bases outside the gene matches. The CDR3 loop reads CASSFGSGIYEQYF. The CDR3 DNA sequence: TGTGCCAGCAGTTTTGGCAGCGGGATCTACGAGCAGTACTTC.

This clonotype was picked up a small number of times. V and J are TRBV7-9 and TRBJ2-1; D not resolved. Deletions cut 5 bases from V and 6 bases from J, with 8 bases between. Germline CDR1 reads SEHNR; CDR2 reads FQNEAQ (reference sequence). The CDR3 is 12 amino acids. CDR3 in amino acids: CASSPVPNEQFF. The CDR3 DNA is TGTGCCAGCAGCCCTGTGCCCAATGAGCAGTTCTTC.